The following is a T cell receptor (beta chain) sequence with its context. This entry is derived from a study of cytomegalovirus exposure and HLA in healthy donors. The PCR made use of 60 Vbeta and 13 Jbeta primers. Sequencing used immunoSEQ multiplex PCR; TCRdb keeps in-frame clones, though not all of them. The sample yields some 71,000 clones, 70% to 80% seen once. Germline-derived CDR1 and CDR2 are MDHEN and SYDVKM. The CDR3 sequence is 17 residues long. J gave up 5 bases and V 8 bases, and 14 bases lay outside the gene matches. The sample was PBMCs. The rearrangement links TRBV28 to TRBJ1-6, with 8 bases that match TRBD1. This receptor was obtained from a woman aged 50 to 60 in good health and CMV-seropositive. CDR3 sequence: CASDPNFGQGDNSPLHF. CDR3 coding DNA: TGTGCCAGCGACCCTAATTTCGGACAGGGAGATAATTCACCCCTCCACTTT. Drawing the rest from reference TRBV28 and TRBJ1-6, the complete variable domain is DVKVTQSSRYLVKRTGEKVFLECVQDMDHENMFWYRQDPGLGLRLIYFSYDVKMKEKGDIPEGYSVSREKKERFSLILESASTNQTSMYLCASDPNFGQGDNSPLHFGNGTRLTVT.